Following are 7 T cell receptor beta chains from one sample sequenced in a study of blood T cell repertoires in COVID-19. Repertoires were generated with immunoSEQ multiplex PCR, while TCRdb's copy carries only in-frame clones and drops some. The sample lists hundreds of thousands of clones, 87% occurring once. The material sequenced was peripheral blood. The source of these receptors is a woman aged 50 to 65 who had recovered from COVID-19.

The chain couples TRBV14 to TRBJ2-1; D is undetermined. The V gene lost 0 bases and the J gene lost 3 bases, with 6 bases spanning the gap. Per germline, CDR1 SGHDN and CDR2 FVKESK. CDR3 length equals 14 residues. Written as DNA, the CDR3 is TGTGCCAGCAGCCAAGAGAGCGTCTACAATGAGCAGTTCTTC. Translating it yields CASSQESVYNEQFF.

The chain links TRBV28 to TRBJ1-2; perhaps TRBD1 as D (6 bases). The CDR3 runs to 13 residues. The V gene lost 6 bases and the J gene lost 3 bases, with 11 bases spanning the gap. In germline, CDR1 is MDHEN, CDR2 SYDVKM. The CDR3 is CASSWTVDYGYTF. The CDR3 coding sequence is TGTGCCAGCAGCTGGACAGTAGACTATGGCTACACCTTC.

A single count supports this clone. The chain recombines TRBV12-5 with TRBJ2-5, with 7 nucleotides matching TRBD2. Germline V gene sequence: CDR1 LGHNT, CDR2 FRNRAP. The CDR3 length is 14 residues. J lost 5 bases, V lost 7 bases, and 10 bases had no gene match. CDR3: CASALGGVSETQYF. The CDR3 DNA reads as TGTGCTAGTGCCCTGGGGGGGGTCTCCGAGACCCAGTACTTC. Full variable domain (remainder filled in from reference TRBV12-5 and TRBJ2-5): DARVTQTPRHKVTEMGQEVTMRCQPILGHNTVFWYRQTMMQGLELLAYFRNRAPLDDSGMPKDRFSAEMPDATLATLKIQPSEPRDSAVYFCASALGGVSETQYFGPGTRLLVL.

This sequence joins TRBV5-4 and TRBJ2-5; 8 bases match TRBD1. This CDR3 is 14 amino acids long. With V trimmed by 2 bases and J by 2 bases, 2 bases remained unmatched. Germline CDR1 is SGHNT and CDR2 is YYREEE (reference sequence). CDR3 DNA: TGTGCCAGCAGCTTAAGGACAGGGCAAGAGACCCAGTACTTC. Translated: CASSLRTGQETQYF.

The chain is built from TRBV2 and TRBJ1-3; 8 bases are shared with TRBD1. Germline V gene sequence: CDR1 SNHLY, CDR2 FYNNEI. CDR3 length: 13 residues. V was clipped by 6 bases and J by 4 bases; unmatched bases: 2. The CDR3 DNA reads as TGTGCCAGCAGGACAGGGGAAGGAAACACCATATATTTT. It is translated as CASRTGEGNTIYF.

The sample holds a few counts of this clone. The rearrangement uses TRBV7-8 and TRBJ2-7; possibly TRBD2 for D (5 bases). In germline, CDR1 is SGHVS, CDR2 FQNEAQ. This CDR3 is 14 amino acids long. V was pared by 2 bases and J by 6 bases, with 14 bases between. CDR3 protein: CASSLRETSAEQYF. In DNA, the CDR3 is TGTGCCAGCAGCTTACGGGAAACAAGCGCCGAGCAGTACTTC.

The CDR3, as DNA: TGTGCCAGTAGTGGCCAATATCAGCCCCAGCATTTT. This gives the protein CASSGQYQPQHF. This chain connects TRBV19 to TRBJ1-5; D call uncertain. Trimming cost V 5 bases and J 5 bases, with 7 bases left between them. This CDR3 is 12 amino acids long. CDR1 and CDR2 (germline): LNHDA, SQIVND (reference sequence).